Listed below are T cell receptor beta chains from one sample, sequenced in a study of T-cell memory formation after mild COVID-19. TCRdb reanalysed the 5' RACE reads using MiXCR and keeps one entry per CDR3 protein. The sample includes more than 450,000 distinct CDR3 sequences, roughly 18% of them seen just once. Sample: PBMCs or a T cell subset sorted from them (not recorded which). The receptor source for this set is an adult woman who had mild COVID-19 (a few samples of this study predate the infection). Cell type and time point are not known. Both conserved end residues are part of each CDR3. Fields, in order: D gene, clone size, J gene, V gene, CDR3 protein, CDR3 DNA. D genes are given only for firm matches. Clone size is given for some rows only: seen once, a few or many times, or a class if the clone is expanded.

>NA|NA|TRBJ1-5|TRBV15
CATSRGGRFQPQHF
TGTGCCACCAGCAGAGGGGGGAGGTTCCAGCCCCAGCATTTT
>TRBD1|NA|TRBJ2-2|TRBV20-1
CSARPQGAFTGELFF
TGCAGTGCCAGACCACAGGGGGCCTTCACCGGGGAGCTGTTTTTT
>TRBD1|NA|TRBJ1-1|TRBV6-2/TRBV6-3
CASSRGWDSLEAFF
TGTGCCAGCAGTCGCGGGTGGGACAGCCTTGAAGCTTTCTTT
>TRBD2|NA|TRBJ2-2|TRBV7-9
CASSSSQTSDKYTGELFF
TGTGCCAGCAGCTCATCCCAGACTAGCGACAAATACACCGGGGAGCTGTTTTTT
>TRBD2|few|TRBJ2-1|TRBV20-1
CSAPGTSGSEDEQFF
TGCAGTGCTCCCGGGACTAGCGGGAGCGAGGATGAGCAGTTCTTC
>NA|NA|TRBJ2-1|TRBV4-1
CASSQDPPGVREQFF
TGCGCCAGCAGCCAAGATCCGCCGGGGGTAAGGGAGCAGTTCTTC
>TRBD1|many|TRBJ2-7|TRBV5-1
CASRPGQGSYEQYF
TGCGCCAGCAGGCCGGGACAGGGCTCCTACGAGCAGTACTTC
>TRBD1|NA|TRBJ1-1|TRBV20-1
CSAGDRGAGTEAFF
TGCAGTGCTGGGGACAGGGGTGCGGGTACTGAAGCTTTCTTT
>NA|NA|TRBJ1-3|TRBV7-2
CASSFGQKGNTIYF
TGTGCCAGCAGCTTCGGGCAGAAGGGAAACACCATATATTTT
>NA|NA|TRBJ2-3|TRBV5-1
CASSLRAVGDTQYF
TGCGCCAGCAGCTTGCGGGCGGTTGGAGATACGCAGTATTTT
>NA|few|TRBJ2-1|TRBV7-3
CASSLTGSNEQFF
TGTGCCAGCAGCTTAACAGGGTCCAATGAGCAGTTCTTC
>NA|NA|TRBJ2-3|TRBV14
CASRLRGEDTQYF
TGTGCCAGCAGGCTGAGGGGGGAAGATACGCAGTATTTT
>TRBD1|few|TRBJ1-5|TRBV24-1
CATSAIGQGDQPQHF
TGTGCCACCAGTGCCATAGGACAGGGCGATCAGCCCCAGCATTTT
>NA|few|TRBJ1-2|TRBV4-3
CASSQDIAGSYGYTF
TGCGCCAGCAGCCAAGATATCGCAGGGAGCTATGGCTACACCTTC
>NA|few|TRBJ1-2|TRBV5-1
CASSLTGKSRGGYTF
TGCGCCAGCAGCTTGACAGGGAAATCTCGGGGGGGCTACACCTTC
>NA|few|TRBJ2-5|TRBV2
CASSEGPVYQETQYF
TGTGCCAGCAGTGAAGGCCCTGTCTACCAAGAGACCCAGTACTTC
>NA|few|TRBJ2-7|TRBV4-1
CASSHSVTDYYEQYF
TGCGCCAGCAGCCATTCGGTGACTGACTACTACGAGCAGTACTTC
>NA|few|TRBJ1-1|TRBV7-9
CASSGGDYTEAFF
TGTGCCAGCAGCGGGGGTGATTACACTGAAGCTTTCTTT
>NA|few|TRBJ2-7|TRBV4-1
CASSRPQASHEQYF
TGCGCCAGCAGCCGGCCACAGGCATCCCACGAGCAGTACTTC
>TRBD1|few|TRBJ2-5|TRBV3-1
CASSDYRTGHKETQYF
TGTGCCAGCAGTGATTATAGGACAGGGCACAAAGAGACCCAGTACTTC
>NA|NA|TRBJ1-6|TRBV12-3/TRBV12-4
CASSPGGGPNSPLHF
TGTGCCAGCAGTCCGGGGGGCGGGCCAAATTCACCCCTCCACTTT
>NA|NA|TRBJ1-2|TRBV29-1
CSVPGRSAGYTF
TGCAGCGTTCCGGGACGCTCAGCGGGCTACACCTTC
>NA|NA|TRBJ1-1|TRBV18
CASSPGRMNTEAFF
TGTGCCAGCTCACCCGGACGGATGAACACTGAAGCTTTCTTT
>TRBD1|NA|TRBJ1-2|TRBV20-1
CSARGVGQGYGYTF
TGCAGTGCTAGAGGGGTAGGACAGGGGTACGGCTACACCTTC
>TRBD1|NA|TRBJ2-3|TRBV5-6
CASSFGTGVVTQYF
TGTGCCAGCAGCTTTGGGACAGGTGTTGTTACGCAGTATTTT
>NA|NA|TRBJ1-2|TRBV6-5
CASSYLRSNYGYTF
TGTGCCAGCAGTTACCTGAGATCTAACTATGGCTACACCTTC
>NA|many|TRBJ1-2|TRBV28
CASSSTPANYGYTF
TGTGCCAGCAGTTCAACCCCAGCTAACTATGGCTACACCTTC
>NA|NA|TRBJ1-5|TRBV12-5
CASGIGVGPQHF
TGTGCTAGTGGTATCGGGGTCGGGCCCCAGCATTTT
>TRBD1|few|TRBJ1-1|TRBV7-9
CASSFGQGASNTEAFF
TGTGCCAGCAGCTTCGGACAGGGGGCCTCGAACACTGAAGCTTTCTTT
>TRBD1|NA|TRBJ1-2|TRBV15
CATSADRVGYTF
TGTGCCACCAGCGCCGACAGGGTAGGCTACACCTTC
>NA|NA|TRBJ1-2|TRBV28
CASSFSQEYGYTF
TGTGCCAGCAGTTTCAGTCAAGAGTATGGCTACACCTTC